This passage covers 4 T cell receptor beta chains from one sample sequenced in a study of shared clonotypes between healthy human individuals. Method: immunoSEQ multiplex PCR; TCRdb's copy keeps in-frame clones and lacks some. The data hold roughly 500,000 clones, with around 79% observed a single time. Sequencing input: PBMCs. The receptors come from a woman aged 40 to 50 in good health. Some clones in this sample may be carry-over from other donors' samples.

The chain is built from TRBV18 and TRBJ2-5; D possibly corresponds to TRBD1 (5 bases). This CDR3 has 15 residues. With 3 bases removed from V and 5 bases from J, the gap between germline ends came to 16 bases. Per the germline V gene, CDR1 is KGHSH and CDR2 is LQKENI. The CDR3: CASSPTVLYGETQYF. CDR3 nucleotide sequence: TGTGCCAGCTCACCGACAGTGCTTTATGGGGAGACCCAGTACTTC. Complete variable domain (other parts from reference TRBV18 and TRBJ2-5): NAGVMQNPRHLVRRRGQEARLRCSPMKGHSHVYWYRQLPEEGLKFMVYLQKENIIDESGMPKERFSAEFPKEGPSILRIQQVVRGDSAAYFCASSPTVLYGETQYFGPGTRLLVL.

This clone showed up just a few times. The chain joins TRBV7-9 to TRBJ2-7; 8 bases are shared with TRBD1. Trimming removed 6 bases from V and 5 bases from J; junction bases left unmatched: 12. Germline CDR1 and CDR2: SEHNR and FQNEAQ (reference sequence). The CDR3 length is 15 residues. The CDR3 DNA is TGTGCCAGCAGTCCACCTAGACAGGGGCGGAACGAGCAGTACTTC. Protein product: CASSPPRQGRNEQYF.

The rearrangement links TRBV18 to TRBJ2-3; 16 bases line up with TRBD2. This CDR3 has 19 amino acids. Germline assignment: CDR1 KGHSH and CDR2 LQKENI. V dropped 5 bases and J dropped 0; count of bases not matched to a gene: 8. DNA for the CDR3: TGTGCCAGCTCATCCATGGGACTAGCGGGAGGGCAAAGCACAGATACGCAGTATTTT. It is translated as CASSSMGLAGGQSTDTQYF.

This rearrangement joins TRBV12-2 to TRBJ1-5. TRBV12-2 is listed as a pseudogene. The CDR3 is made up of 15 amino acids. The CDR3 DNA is TGTGCAACGGGGAATGTCAAATTGTACAATCAGCCCCAGCATTTT. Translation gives CATGNVKLYNQPQHF.